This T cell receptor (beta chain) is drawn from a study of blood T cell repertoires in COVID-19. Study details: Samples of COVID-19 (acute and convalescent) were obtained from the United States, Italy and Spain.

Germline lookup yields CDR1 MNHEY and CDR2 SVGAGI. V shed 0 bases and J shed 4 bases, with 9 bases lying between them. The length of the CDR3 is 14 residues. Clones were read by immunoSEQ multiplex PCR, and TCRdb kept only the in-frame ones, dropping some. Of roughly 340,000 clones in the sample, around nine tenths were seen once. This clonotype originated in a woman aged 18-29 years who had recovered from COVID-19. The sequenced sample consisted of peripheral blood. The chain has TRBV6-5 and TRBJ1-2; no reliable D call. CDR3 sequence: CASSYSSVPYGYTF. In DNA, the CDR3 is TGTGCCAGCAGTTACTCCTCAGTCCCCTATGGCTACACCTTC.